The clone carrying this TCR beta chain occurred many times. Antigen specificity is unknown. The data derive from a study of T-cell reconstitution after alpha-beta-depleted transplantation in children. Study results and limitations: Surviving recipient T cells and thymic progenitors accounted for the high day-60 TCRbeta diversity observed in some patients. Hyperexpanded clones declined; after one year, newly produced T cells mostly supplied diversity. Several hundred expanded graft clones reportedly supplied alpha-beta T cells about two months after transplant.

Unique molecular identifiers tagged the TCRbeta library. MiXCR, applied by TCRdb to the PCR reads, yields one record per CDR3 protein. The sample lists 450,000 to 600,000 distinct CDR3 sequences; under 15% were seen once. Germline loops: CDR1 MDHEN, CDR2 SYDVKM. J lost 5 bases, V lost 3 bases, and 6 bases had no gene match. CDR3 length equals 14 residues. The TCR originated in a male patient younger than 18 who had a stem cell transplant for acute myeloid leukemia, so the T cells may come from the graft donor. V and J are TRBV28 and TRBJ1-1; 7 nucleotides match TRBD1. Sequenced material: PBMCs, mostly from graft donor cells, taken 360 days after TCRalphabeta/CD19-depleted stem cell transplant. CDR3 nucleotides: TGTGCCAGCAGTTTCGACAGGGTGAGGACTGAAGCTTTCTTT. It encodes CASSFDRVRTEAFF.